The present T cell receptor (beta chain) was sequenced within a study of T-cell memory formation after mild COVID-19. This clonotype has more than one count but fewer than ten. 5'RACE with constant-segment primers yielded barcoded, UMI-tagged TCR alpha and TCR beta cDNA libraries. Each CDR3 protein is one row after TCRdb ran MiXCR on the 5' RACE reads. The sample consists of 300,000 to 400,000 distinct CDR3 sequences, roughly an eighth of them appearing once. The TCR comes from a man aged 18 to 29 who had mild COVID-19 (a few samples of this study predate the infection). Cell type and time point are not known. The sample taken for sequencing was PBMCs or a T cell subset sorted from them (not recorded which).

The CDR3 spells CASSVDFRTEQFF. CDR3 coding DNA: TGTGCCAGCAGCGTAGACTTCCGCACGGAGCAGTTCTTC. The chain couples TRBV9 to TRBJ2-1; D remains ambiguous. This CDR3 contains 13 residues. The ends were cut back, 0 bases at V and 10 bases at J, with 11 bases in the middle. Germline V gene sequence: CDR1 SGDLS, CDR2 YYNGEE.